These T cell receptor beta chains were read from a single sample in a study of cytomegalovirus exposure and HLA in healthy donors. TCRdb's table, derived via immunoSEQ multiplex PCR, lists solely in-frame clones and lacks some. The sample holds fewer than 250,000 clones, approximately 87% seen once. The sequencing input was PBMCs. These receptors were collected from a human donor in good health. CDR3s include the opening cysteine and the closing phenylalanine or tryptophan. The order of the fields is J gene, clone size, D gene, V gene, CDR3 DNA, CDR3 protein. A D gene is named only where the DNA matches it firmly. Rows give clone size only sometimes, using once, few, many, or a class for an expanded clone.

J: TRBJ2-5
size: once
D: TRBD1
V: TRBV9
DNA: TGTGCCAGCAGCTGGGGACAGGGGCAAGAGACCCAGTACTTC
CDR3: CASSWGQGQETQYF

J: TRBJ2-1
size: -
D: TRBD2
V: TRBV4-3
DNA: TGCGCCAGCAGCCGCTGGGGGTCCGCCCCACTAGCGCCGGCTAATGAGCAGTTCTTC
CDR3: CASSRWGSAPLAPANEQFF

J: TRBJ1-2
size: -
D: -
V: TRBV7-2
DNA: TGTGCCAGCAGCTTAACAACCCCTAACTATGGCTACACCTTC
CDR3: CASSLTTPNYGYTF

J: TRBJ1-4
size: -
D: TRBD1
V: TRBV15
DNA: TGTGCCACCAGCAGACGTTCCACAGGGGTTGAAAAACTGTTTTTT
CDR3: CATSRRSTGVEKLFF

J: TRBJ2-3
size: once
D: TRBD2
V: TRBV9
DNA: TGTGCCAGCAGCGTAGTGACGGGAGGGCCAGATACGCAGTATTTT
CDR3: CASSVVTGGPDTQYF

J: TRBJ1-2
size: -
D: -
V: TRBV2
DNA: TGTGCCAGCAGTGAACGGTACGGGGGATATGGCTACACCTTC
CDR3: CASSERYGGYGYTF

J: TRBJ2-7
size: -
D: TRBD1
V: TRBV7-9
DNA: TGTGCCAGCAGCTCACAGGGGCGATACGAGCAGTACTTC
CDR3: CASSSQGRYEQYF

J: TRBJ2-5
size: -
D: -
V: TRBV28
DNA: TGTGCCAGCAGTTCGACAGTCCAAGAGACCCAGTACTTC
CDR3: CASSSTVQETQYF

J: TRBJ1-2
size: -
D: -
V: TRBV2
DNA: TGTGCCAGCCGTTTGACAGAAAACTATGGCTACACCTTC
CDR3: CASRLTENYGYTF

J: TRBJ2-1
size: -
D: TRBD2
V: TRBV19
DNA: TGTGCCAGTAGTACAAGCGGGAGATCTGAGCAGTTCTTC
CDR3: CASSTSGRSEQFF

J: TRBJ2-7
size: once
D: TRBD2
V: TRBV27
DNA: TGTGCCAGCAGTTTAGACGGGGGGTTCTACGAGCAGTACTTC
CDR3: CASSLDGGFYEQYF

J: TRBJ2-3
size: -
D: TRBD2
V: TRBV18
DNA: TGTGCCAGCTCACTAGAGCGGGAGAGCACAGATACGCAGTATTTT
CDR3: CASSLERESTDTQYF

J: TRBJ2-7
size: -
D: TRBD2
V: TRBV4-1
DNA: TGCGCCAGCAGCCAAGACGTGCGGGGGGCCTCCTACGAGCAGTACTTC
CDR3: CASSQDVRGASYEQYF

J: TRBJ2-1
size: -
D: -
V: TRBV6-1
DNA: TGTGCCAGCAGTGAGGTCGGTATAGCGGCGTCCAATGAGCAGTTCTTC
CDR3: CASSEVGIAASNEQFF

J: TRBJ1-4
size: -
D: TRBD1
V: TRBV9
DNA: TGTGCCAGCAGCGAGGGGACAGCGAATGAAAAACTGTTTTTT
CDR3: CASSEGTANEKLFF

J: TRBJ1-5
size: -
D: -
V: TRBV27
DNA: TGTGCCAGCAGGGATCTTTTTAGGGGTGCCCAGCCCCAGCATTTT
CDR3: CASRDLFRGAQPQHF

J: TRBJ1-5
size: -
D: TRBD1
V: TRBV28
DNA: TGTGCCAGCAGCCCCCCCGGGACAGGGTTCTTTCAGCCCCAGCATTTT
CDR3: CASSPPGTGFFQPQHF

J: TRBJ2-5
size: -
D: TRBD2
V: TRBV28
DNA: TGTGCCAGCAGTTCACCTAGCGGGACCATCCAAGAGACCCAGTACTTC
CDR3: CASSSPSGTIQETQYF

J: TRBJ2-1
size: -
D: -
V: TRBV5-4
DNA: TGTGCCAGCAGCCTGTCGTCCGGTTACAATGAGCAGTTCTTC
CDR3: CASSLSSGYNEQFF

J: TRBJ2-1
size: once
D: -
V: TRBV18
DNA: TGTGCCAGTCTGGCCATCTACAATGAGCAGTTCTTC
CDR3: CASLAIYNEQFF

J: TRBJ2-3
size: -
D: TRBD1
V: TRBV29-1
DNA: TGCAGCGTCCTACAGGGGGGTACGCAGTATTTT
CDR3: CSVLQGGTQYF

J: TRBJ2-1
size: -
D: -
V: TRBV6-6
DNA: TGTGCCAGCAGTTACTCGGTCGGGATTGACAATGAGCAGTTCTTC
CDR3: CASSYSVGIDNEQFF

J: TRBJ2-7
size: -
D: -
V: TRBV7-8
DNA: TGTGCCAGCAGCTTAGCTGGGCCCTACGAGCAGTACTTC
CDR3: CASSLAGPYEQYF

J: TRBJ2-3
size: -
D: TRBD1
V: TRBV19
DNA: TGTGCCAGTACCTCGGGACAGGGCTTGGTAGATACGCAGTATTTT
CDR3: CASTSGQGLVDTQYF

J: TRBJ2-4
size: -
D: -
V: TRBV13
DNA: TGTGCCAGCAGCTTGAGACAAGCCAAAAACATTCAGTACTTC
CDR3: CASSLRQAKNIQYF

J: TRBJ1-4
size: -
D: -
V: TRBV25-1
DNA: TGTGCCAGCAGTGAATCGAGTTTAACTAATGAAAAACTGTTTTTT
CDR3: CASSESSLTNEKLFF

J: TRBJ2-5
size: -
D: -
V: TRBV7-7
DNA: TGTGCTAGCAGCTTGGACCGGGAGGAGACCCAGTACTTC
CDR3: CASSLDREETQYF

J: TRBJ2-1
size: -
D: TRBD2
V: TRBV5-4
DNA: TGTGCCAGCAGCAACCCTAGCGGGGGCTCCCAACGTTTATACAATGAGCAGTTCTTC
CDR3: CASSNPSGGSQRLYNEQFF

J: TRBJ2-4
size: -
D: -
V: TRBV28
DNA: TGTGCCAGCAGTTTAAAGAGGCTAGCCAAAAACATTCAGTACTTC
CDR3: CASSLKRLAKNIQYF